These T cell receptor beta chains were read from a single sample in a study of healthy donors' naive CD4 and CD8 T cells. TCRdb re-called the reads with MiXCR, one entry per CDR3 protein. The repertoire consists of roughly 200,000 distinct CDR3 sequences, with 74% occurring once and the leading ten covering about 2.1%. Input material: naive CD4+ and CD8+ T cells sorted from blood, pooled from several donors. These receptors came from a pool of human donors in good health; the sample pools cells from several healthy donors. CDR3s include the opening cysteine and the closing phenylalanine or tryptophan. The D gene is left open where the match is weak. A row's size may be missing; if present it is once, few, many or a size class.

V gene	clone size	D gene	J gene	CDR3 DNA	CDR3 protein
TRBV27	.	.	TRBJ2-5	TGTGCCAGCAGATCCAAAGAGACCCAGTACTTC	CASRSKETQYF
TRBV19	.	.	TRBJ2-1	TGTGCCAGTAGCCCCTGGCAGGGATACAATGAGCAGTTCTTC	CASSPWQGYNEQFF
TRBV30	.	.	TRBJ1-1	TGTGCCTCGGGCCTCTGGGGCTCCACTGAAGCTTTCTTT	CASGLWGSTEAFF
TRBV19	.	.	TRBJ2-5	TGTGCCAGTAACCATGGACTGTCACAAGAGACCCAGTACTTC	CASNHGLSQETQYF
TRBV6-6	.	.	TRBJ1-1	TGTGCCAGCAGTCACGGACGTGAAGCTTTCTTT	CASSHGREAFF
TRBV20-1	.	TRBD1	TRBJ2-1	TGCAGTGCCCAGACAGGGTTTGAGCAGTTCTTC	CSAQTGFEQFF
TRBV6-5	.	TRBD1	TRBJ2-1	TGTGCCAGCAGGATGGACAGGGGATCGTACAATGAGCAGTTCTTC	CASRMDRGSYNEQFF
TRBV20-1	.	.	TRBJ2-7	TGCAGTGCTCCTCGACAGACCTACGAGCAGTACTTC	CSAPRQTYEQYF
TRBV15	.	.	TRBJ2-7	TGTGCCACCAGCAGAGAAGCACAGGCGCCCTACGAGCAGTACTTC	CATSREAQAPYEQYF
TRBV27	.	TRBD1	TRBJ2-7	TGTGCCAGCAGTTTGGGCAGGGGGCGGTACGAGCAGTACTTC	CASSLGRGRYEQYF
TRBV27	.	.	TRBJ2-7	TGTGCCAGCAGTTTTGTGGGCGGCAGCTCCTACGAGCAGTACTTC	CASSFVGGSSYEQYF
TRBV29-1	few	.	TRBJ2-7	TGCAGCGCCTCTACAGATTCGTACGAGCAGTACTTC	CSASTDSYEQYF
TRBV6-5	.	.	TRBJ2-7	TGTGCCAGCAGTGCCGATGGACGGACCTACGAGCAGTACTTC	CASSADGRTYEQYF
TRBV6-5	.	.	TRBJ1-1	TGTGCCAGCAGTTACGGAGGCGCAGGGGATGAAGCTTTCTTT	CASSYGGAGDEAFF
TRBV29-1	.	TRBD1	TRBJ2-1	TGCAGCGCCAGACAGGGTGGCGATGAGCAGTTCTTC	CSARQGGDEQFF
TRBV11-2	.	TRBD1	TRBJ1-1	TGTGCCAGCAGCTTAGCGACAGGGGGTTTGGCTGAAGCTTTCTTT	CASSLATGGLAEAFF
TRBV4-3	few	.	TRBJ1-2	TGCGCCAGCAGCCAAGCTGGAGGAAACTATGGCTACACCTTC	CASSQAGGNYGYTF
TRBV4-1	few	.	TRBJ1-6	TGCGCCAGCAGTCATGGGGGCGAAGGAAGCTCCTATAATTCACCCCTCCACTTT	CASSHGGEGSSYNSPLHF
TRBV5-4	.	TRBD1	TRBJ2-7	TGTGCCAGCAGCTTGGATGACAGGGGAAGGAACGAGCAGTACTTC	CASSLDDRGRNEQYF
TRBV19	.	.	TRBJ1-4	TGTGCCAGTAGTATGATCCTTGGGGAAAAACTGTTTTTT	CASSMILGEKLFF
TRBV20-1	.	TRBD1	TRBJ2-2	TGCAGTGCTAGAGGCCCCCAAAGGGGGCTGTCCGCCGGGGAGCTGTTTTTT	CSARGPQRGLSAGELFF
TRBV27	few	TRBD1	TRBJ1-1	TGTGCCAGCAGTCTCGGTAGGGGGCCCAAGGAGTCTGAAGCTTTCTTT	CASSLGRGPKESEAFF
TRBV19	.	.	TRBJ2-2	TGTGCCAGTAGTATGGTCCTACGGGGCGGGGAGCTGTTTTTT	CASSMVLRGGELFF
TRBV2	.	.	TRBJ2-5	TGTGCCAGCAGTGAAGGCTCGCGTAGTGCAGAGACCCAGTACTTC	CASSEGSRSAETQYF
TRBV29-1	.	.	TRBJ2-7	TGCAGCGCCGGACTCAATTCCTACGAGCAGTACTTC	CSAGLNSYEQYF
TRBV12-3/TRBV12-4	few	.	TRBJ1-5	TGTGCCAGCAGCTTAAATAGCAATCAGCCCCAGCATTTT	CASSLNSNQPQHF
TRBV5-4	.	.	TRBJ1-1	TGTGCCAGCAGCCTTTTTTCCGGGCGGAACACTGAAGCTTTCTTT	CASSLFSGRNTEAFF
TRBV6-1	.	.	TRBJ2-1	TGTGCCGGCCACACCCGAAATGAGCAGTTCTTC	CAGHTRNEQFF
TRBV29-1	.	.	TRBJ2-3	TGCAGCGCACCCGTATTCACAGATACGCAGTATTTT	CSAPVFTDTQYF
TRBV29-1	.	TRBD1	TRBJ2-7	TGCAGCGTTTTCGTCAGGGACAGGGTTCACGAGCAGTACTTC	CSVFVRDRVHEQYF
TRBV29-1	few	.	TRBJ1-1	TGCAGCACAGAAGAAGGTGCTGGCACTGAAGCTTTCTTT	CSTEEGAGTEAFF
TRBV28	few	.	TRBJ1-5	TGTGCCAGCAGTTTAGGGCAGGGAGGCCAGCCCCAGCATTTT	CASSLGQGGQPQHF
TRBV5-1	.	TRBD1	TRBJ2-7	TGCGCCAGCAGCCAAGATGGGACAGCCTACGAGCAGTACTTC	CASSQDGTAYEQYF
TRBV5-4	.	.	TRBJ2-3	TGTGCCAGCAGGTCGACTACCACCAGCACAGATACGCAGTATTTT	CASRSTTTSTDTQYF
TRBV29-1	.	TRBD2	TRBJ2-1	TGCAGCGTCGACGAATTAGCGGGAGTGAATTACAATGAGCAGTTCTTC	CSVDELAGVNYNEQFF
TRBV29-1	.	.	TRBJ1-2	TGCAGCGTAACCGGTGGGGACTATGGCTACACCTTC	CSVTGGDYGYTF
TRBV29-1	.	.	TRBJ1-1	TGCAGCGTTAAGGGACTGTCGATCGAAGCTTTCTTT	CSVKGLSIEAFF
TRBV6-5	.	TRBD1	TRBJ2-7	TGTGCCAGCAGCACACCACAACAGGGGGTGATCGACGAGCAGTACTTC	CASSTPQQGVIDEQYF
TRBV20-1	.	.	TRBJ1-6	TGCAGTGCCGATCGTACCGATTCACCCCTCCACTTT	CSADRTDSPLHF
TRBV27	few	.	TRBJ2-3	TGTGCCAGCAGTCCACCCAGGGTGGGGAATACGCAGTATTTT	CASSPPRVGNTQYF
TRBV29-1	few	TRBD1	TRBJ2-7	TGCAGCGTTCAACAGGGGATCGAGCAGTACTTC	CSVQQGIEQYF
TRBV29-1	.	.	TRBJ1-2	TGCAGCGTTTCAGCCGCGCCGGGCTACACCTTC	CSVSAAPGYTF